One sample yielded the 26 T cell receptor beta chains listed below, sequenced in a study of T cell repertoires in cytomegalovirus infection. TCRdb analysed the reads with MiXCR anew, one entry per CDR3 protein. In the table there are some 350,000 distinct CDR3 sequences, almost 30% of which are singletons. What these receptors recognize is not known. The starting material was cultured PBMCs, obtained from culture after CMV antigen stimulation. The receptor source for this set is a human donor in good health (CMV status not recorded). Some clones in this sample may be carry-over from other donors' samples.

This clonotype is a singleton in its sample. V gene TRBV6-8 combines with J gene TRBJ1-1; D is possibly TRBD1 (5 bases). The CDR3 loop spans 16 amino acids. Germline CDR1 reads MNHGY; CDR2 reads SAAAGT. The V and J ends lost 4 bases and 3 bases respectively, with 18 bases between them. Here the CDR3 reads CASSSFLQGLDTEAFF. The CDR3 DNA follows: TGTGCCAGCAGTTCTTTCCTCCAGGGATTGGACACTGAAGCTTTCTTT.

The chain recombines TRBV28 with TRBJ2-7; TRBD1 might be the D (6 bases). Trimming left V 6 bases short and J 2 bases short, with 17 bases between. Germline V gene lookup returns CDR1 MDHEN and CDR2 SYDVKM. This CDR3 has 15 residues. The CDR3: CASSSLLEGAYEQYF. CDR3 in DNA: TGTGCCAGCAGCTCCTTGCTAGAGGGGGCCTACGAGCAGTACTTC.

This clonotype appeared a few times. The genes are TRBV19 and TRBJ2-1; TRBD2 aligns across 9 bases. Germline V gives CDR1 LNHDA, CDR2 SQIVND (reference sequence). Unmatched junction bases numbered 5, after V lost 3 bases and J lost 2 bases. The CDR3 is made up of 16 amino acids. The CDR3 sequence: CASSIKAGGPYNEQFF. The CDR3 DNA sequence: TGTGCCAGTAGTATTAAGGCGGGGGGGCCCTACAATGAGCAGTTCTTC.

This clonotype showed up just a few times. The chain recombines TRBV7-2 with TRBJ2-2; 14 bases map to TRBD2. Germline-derived CDR1 and CDR2 are SGHTA and FQGNSA. CDR3 size: 16 residues. Losses at the gene ends were 6 bases for V and 4 bases for J; bases not matched to a gene: 4. In DNA, the CDR3 is TGTGCCAGCAGTCCGACTAGCGGGAGGGTCACCGGGGAGCTGTTTTTT. Translation: CASSPTSGRVTGELFF. Full variable domain (missing parts from reference TRBV7-2 and TRBJ2-2): GAGVSQSPSNKVTEKGKDVELRCDPISGHTALYWYRQSLGQGLEFLIYFQGNSAPDKSGLPSDRFSAERTGGSVSTLTIQRTQQEDSAVYLCASSPTSGRVTGELFFGEGSRLTVL.

In this sample, this clonotype turned up a few times. This chain uses TRBV12-3 or TRBV12-4 with TRBJ1-6; D gene uncertain. V was clipped by 7 bases and J by 2 bases, with 15 bases between them. The CDR3 consists of 16 residues. CDR3 residues: CASTGTGGAYNSPLHF. The CDR3 nucleotides are TGTGCCAGCACCGGAACCGGTGGCGCCTATAATTCACCCCTCCACTTT.

V is TRBV27 and J is TRBJ2-7, with 8 positions matching TRBD2. J gave up 0 bases and V 10 bases, and 5 bases lay outside the gene matches. The CDR3 loop spans 13 amino acids. Looked up from germline, CDR1 is MNHEY and CDR2 is SMNVEV (reference sequence). CDR3 sequence: CATSRGGSYEQYF. The CDR3 DNA reads TGTGCCACCTCCCGGGGGGGCTCCTACGAGCAGTACTTC.

This clonotype was found a few times. The chain uses TRBV27 and TRBJ2-5, with D perhaps assigned TRBD1 or TRBD2 (5 bases each). Per the germline V gene, CDR1 is MNHEY and CDR2 is SMNVEV (reference sequence). The CDR3 spans 19 residues. V lost 5 bases, J lost 2 bases, and 27 bases lay in between. CDR3 sequence reads: CASSPRRPRQITGQETQYF. CDR3 nucleotide sequence: TGTGCCAGCAGTCCCCGGAGGCCCCGACAAATTACAGGTCAAGAGACCCAGTACTTC.

V usage is TRBV5-1 and J usage is TRBJ2-5; D is possibly TRBD1 or TRBD2 (6 bases each). The CDR3 is 15 residues long. V dropped 2 bases and J dropped 3 bases, with 14 bases sitting between them. The V gene's germline CDR1 is SGHRS and CDR2 YFSETQ. Here the CDR3 DNA reads TGCGCCAGCAGCTTCAGGGGAGGAAAGGAAGAGACCCAGTACTTC. Translation: CASSFRGGKEETQYF.

The chain carries TRBV10-3 and TRBJ1-1; 11 bases map to TRBD1. Trimming removed 6 bases from V and 4 bases from J; junction bases left unmatched: 4. The CDR3 totals 14 residues. Germline values: CDR1 ENHRY, CDR2 SYGVKD. The CDR3 protein is CAIRGGQGGTEAFF. The CDR3 nucleotides read TGTGCCATCAGGGGGGGACAGGGGGGCACTGAAGCTTTCTTT.

This sequence joins TRBV19 and TRBJ1-3, with D maybe TRBD1 (6 bases). CDR1 LNHDA and CDR2 SQIVND come from the germline V gene (reference sequence). The CDR3 length is 15 residues. V gave up 6 bases and J gave up 4 bases, with 16 bases separating them. The CDR3: CASRPDPTGGNTIYF. The CDR3 nucleotides are TGTGCCAGTAGGCCGGACCCGACAGGAGGAAACACCATATATTTT.

The gene calls are TRBV30 and TRBJ2-7; 9 positions agree with TRBD1. V lost 3 bases and J lost 4; bases outside the gene matches: 13. The CDR3 sequence is 16 residues long. Germline assignment: CDR1 GTSNPN and CDR2 SVGIG (reference sequence). The CDR3 loop reads CAWSRPRTGAVYEQYF. The DNA for the CDR3 is TGTGCCTGGAGCAGGCCTCGGACAGGGGCGGTATACGAGCAGTACTTC. Combining the CDR3 with reference TRBV30 and TRBJ2-7 gives the whole variable domain SQTIHQWPATLVQPVGSPLSLECTVEGTSNPNLYWYRQAAGRGLQLLFYSVGIGQISSEVPQNLSASRPQDRQFILSSKKLLLSDSGFYLCAWSRPRTGAVYEQYFGPGTRLTVT.

The V and J genes are TRBV9 and TRBJ2-3; D may match TRBD1 or TRBD2 (5 bases each). This CDR3 is built from 15 residues. Per the germline V gene, CDR1 is SGDLS and CDR2 is YYNGEE. Trimming took 0 bases from V and 3 from J, leaving 11 bases between them. The DNA for the CDR3 is TGTGCCAGCAGCGTAGCCGGGGACGAGACAGATACGCAGTATTTT. Translating it yields CASSVAGDETDTQYF.

This clonotype was counted only a few times. Here the CDR3 reads CASSLAVSTDTQYF. The CDR3 DNA sequence: TGTGCCAGCAGCTTAGCGGTTAGCACAGATACGCAGTATTTT. V and J are TRBV11-1 and TRBJ2-3; no reliable D call. Trimming took 0 bases from V and 0 from J, leaving 4 bases between them. The V gene's germline CDR1 is SGHAT and CDR2 FQDESV (reference sequence). This CDR3 has 14 residues.

V is TRBV12-3 or TRBV12-4 and J is TRBJ1-2; weak D call: TRBD1 (5 bases). CDR3 size: 12 residues. V was trimmed by 7 bases and J by 4 bases, leaving 10 bases between them. The CDR3 coding sequence is TGTGCCAGCACCCTTGGGGGCTATGGCTACACCTTC. It is translated as CASTLGGYGYTF.

The gene calls are TRBV7-2 and TRBJ2-2, with a possible D match to TRBD2 (6 bases). The CDR3 is made up of 13 amino acids. V was clipped by 11 bases and J by 5 bases, with 15 bases between them. The germline V gene has CDR1 SGHTA and CDR2 FQGNSA. The CDR3 bases are TGTGCCCTCGGGGGTACCGGGACCGGGGAGCTGTTTTTT. This encodes CALGGTGTGELFF.

The chain joins TRBV19 to TRBJ2-1; D ambiguous. Germline loops: CDR1 LNHDA, CDR2 SQIVND (reference sequence). This CDR3 is built from 17 residues. The germline V and J ends were trimmed by 5 bases and 4 bases, with 21 bases remaining between them. The CDR3 nucleotides are TGTGCCAGTAGTTTTCTTCTAGACGATGTATTATACAATGAGCAGTTCTTC. Translating it yields CASSFLLDDVLYNEQFF.

The chain uses TRBV27 and TRBJ1-4; possible D gene TRBD1, 6 bases. Germline loops: CDR1 MNHEY, CDR2 SMNVEV (reference sequence). Trimming took 3 bases from V and 7 from J, leaving 15 bases between them. The CDR3 covers 15 residues. The DNA of the CDR3 is TGTGCCAGCAGTTTTTTATTCAGGGGATCTGAAAAACTGTTTTTT. Its translation is CASSFLFRGSEKLFF.

CDR3 in DNA: TGTGCCAGTAGCTCGGACGCCTATAATTCACCCCTCCACTTT. Translation: CASSSDAYNSPLHF. This chain connects TRBV19 to TRBJ1-6; D is uncertain. V lost 6 bases and J lost 2, with 8 bases in between. Germline-derived CDR1 and CDR2 are LNHDA and SQIVND (reference sequence). The CDR3 loop spans 14 amino acids. Drawing the rest from reference TRBV19 and TRBJ1-6, the complete variable domain is DGGITQSPKYLFRKEGQNVTLSCEQNLNHDAMYWYRQDPGQGLRLIYYSQIVNDFQKGDIAEGYSVSREKKESFPLTVTSAQKNPTAFYLCASSSDAYNSPLHFGNGTRLTVT.

This rearrangement joins TRBV6-2 or TRBV6-3 to TRBJ2-1; tentatively, D is TRBD1 or TRBD2 (5 bases each). The V gene's germline CDR1 is MNHEY and CDR2 SVGEGT. The V and J ends lost 2 bases and 0 bases respectively, with 14 bases between them. The CDR3 has 17 amino acids. This chain's CDR3 is CASSYGGPRSSYNEQFF. In DNA form, the CDR3 reads TGTGCCAGCAGTTACGGGGGACCCCGGAGCTCCTACAATGAGCAGTTCTTC.

This clonotype was seen only a few times. The gene calls are TRBV5-6 and TRBJ1-2; tentative D call: TRBD1 (5 bases). The CDR3 is 14 residues long. The ends were cut back, 0 bases at V and 4 bases at J, with 10 bases in the middle. The germline gives CDR1 SGHDT, CDR2 YYEEEE. As DNA, the CDR3 is TGTGCCAGCAGCTTGGTTTCAGGGACCTATGGCTACACCTTC. It encodes CASSLVSGTYGYTF.

This chain connects TRBV2 to TRBJ1-5; no clear D gene. V dropped 4 bases and J dropped 0 bases, with 10 bases sitting between them. The CDR3 spans 15 residues. Germline CDR1 SNHLY, CDR2 FYNNEI. CDR3 bases: TGTGCCAGCAGTGCCGAAGGGTATAGCAATCAGCCCCAGCATTTT. Its translation: CASSAEGYSNQPQHF.

This clonotype was detected ten times or more. The chain employs TRBV7-9 and TRBJ1-6, with D hard to call. Trimming removed 5 bases at V and 5 bases at J, with 10 bases between. The CDR3 length is 14 residues. Germline CDR1 and CDR2: SEHNR and FQNEAQ (reference sequence). The CDR3 region is CASSSAADNSPLHF. Written as DNA, the CDR3 is TGTGCCAGCAGCAGCGCAGCGGATAATTCACCCCTCCACTTT.

The sample holds a few counts of this clonotype. The CDR3 loop reads CASSDAYEQYF. In DNA form, the CDR3 reads TGCGCCAGCAGCGACGCCTACGAGCAGTACTTC. J is TRBJ2-7 and V is TRBV5-1; D gene uncertain. From germline, CDR1 is SGHRS and CDR2 YFSETQ. Trimming stripped 4 bases from V and 2 bases from J, with 4 bases between. CDR3 length equals 11 residues.

The chain has TRBV30 and TRBJ1-4; a weak D match, TRBD1 (6 bases). This CDR3 is 15 amino acids long. Germline V CDR1 and CDR2: GTSNPN, SVGIG (reference sequence). V lost 5 bases to trimming and J lost 0 bases, with 13 bases between them. CDR3 in DNA: TGTGCCTGGGAGACAGGTGCTGCAACTAATGAAAAACTGTTTTTT. This sequence encodes CAWETGAATNEKLFF.

J is TRBJ1-1 and V is TRBV12-3 or TRBV12-4; 8 nucleotides line up with TRBD1. The ends lost 4 bases at V and 5 bases at J; junction bases unmatched: 12. The CDR3 loop spans 16 amino acids. In DNA, the CDR3 is TGTGCCAGCAGTTCCCTCGGGGGCACAGGGGGAACTGAAGCTTTCTTT. Its protein is CASSSLGGTGGTEAFF.

V gene TRBV5-6 combines with J gene TRBJ2-7, with D perhaps TRBD2 (6 bases). Trimming left V 1 base short and J 3 bases short, with 8 bases between. Germline CDR1 and CDR2: SGHDT and YYEEEE. This CDR3 has 13 residues. The CDR3 spells CASSLWRDYEQYF. In DNA form, the CDR3 reads TGTGCCAGCAGCTTGTGGCGGGACTACGAGCAGTACTTC.